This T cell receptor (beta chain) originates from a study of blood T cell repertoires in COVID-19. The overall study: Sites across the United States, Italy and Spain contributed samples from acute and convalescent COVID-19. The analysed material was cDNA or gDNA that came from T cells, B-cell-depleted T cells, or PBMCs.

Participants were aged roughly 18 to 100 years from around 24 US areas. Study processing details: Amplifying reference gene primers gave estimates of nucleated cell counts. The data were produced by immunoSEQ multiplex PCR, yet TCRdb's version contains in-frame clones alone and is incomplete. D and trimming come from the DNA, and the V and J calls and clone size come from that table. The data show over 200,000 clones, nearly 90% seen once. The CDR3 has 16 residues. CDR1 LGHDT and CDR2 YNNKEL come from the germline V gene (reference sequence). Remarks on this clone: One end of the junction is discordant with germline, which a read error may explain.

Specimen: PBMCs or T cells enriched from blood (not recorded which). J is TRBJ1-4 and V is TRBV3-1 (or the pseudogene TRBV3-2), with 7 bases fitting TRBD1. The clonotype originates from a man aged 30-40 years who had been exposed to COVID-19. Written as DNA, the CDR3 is TGTGCTAGCAGGGGGGAAAGACAGGGCCTTAATGAAAAACTGTTTTTT. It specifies CASRGERQGLNEKLFF.